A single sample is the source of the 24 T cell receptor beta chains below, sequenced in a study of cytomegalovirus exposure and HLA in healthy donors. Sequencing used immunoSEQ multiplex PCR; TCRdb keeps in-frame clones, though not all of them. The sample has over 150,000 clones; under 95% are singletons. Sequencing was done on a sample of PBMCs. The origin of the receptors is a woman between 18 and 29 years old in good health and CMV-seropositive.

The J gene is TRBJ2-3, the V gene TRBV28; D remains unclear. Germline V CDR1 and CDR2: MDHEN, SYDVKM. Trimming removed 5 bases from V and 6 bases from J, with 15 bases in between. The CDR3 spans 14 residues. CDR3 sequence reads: CASSPLSRMDTQYF. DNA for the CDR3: TGTGCCAGCAGTCCGCTGTCGAGGATGGATACGCAGTATTTT.

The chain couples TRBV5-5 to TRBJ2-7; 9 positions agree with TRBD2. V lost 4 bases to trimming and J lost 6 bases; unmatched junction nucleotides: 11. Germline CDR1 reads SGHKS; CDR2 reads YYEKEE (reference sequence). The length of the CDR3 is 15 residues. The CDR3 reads CASSLLAGAPAEQYF. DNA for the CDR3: TGTGCCAGCAGCCTTTTAGCGGGGGCCCCTGCCGAGCAGTACTTC.

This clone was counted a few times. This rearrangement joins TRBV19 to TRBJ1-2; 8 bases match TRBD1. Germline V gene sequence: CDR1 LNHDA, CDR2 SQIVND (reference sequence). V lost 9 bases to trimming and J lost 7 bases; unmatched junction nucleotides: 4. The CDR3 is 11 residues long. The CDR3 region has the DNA TGTGCCAGCGACAGGGGAGGTGGCTACACCTTC. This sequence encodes CASDRGGGYTF.

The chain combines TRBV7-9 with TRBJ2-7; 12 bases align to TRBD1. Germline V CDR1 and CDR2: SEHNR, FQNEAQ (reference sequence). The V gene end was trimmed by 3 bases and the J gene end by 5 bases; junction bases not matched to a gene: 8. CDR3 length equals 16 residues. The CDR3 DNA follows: TGTGCCAGCAGCTTGGGGGACAGGGGGCGCGTCGACGAGCAGTACTTC. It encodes CASSLGDRGRVDEQYF.

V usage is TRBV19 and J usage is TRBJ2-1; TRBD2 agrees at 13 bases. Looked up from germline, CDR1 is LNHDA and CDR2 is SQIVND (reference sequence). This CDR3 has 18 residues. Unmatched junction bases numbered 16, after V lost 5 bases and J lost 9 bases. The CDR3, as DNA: TGTGCCAGTAGTCCCCTCTTGCTACTAGCGGGGGGGAGTAGTGAGCAGTTCTTC. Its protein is CASSPLLLLAGGSSEQFF.

This CDR3 reads CASSPSGTSEETQYF. The CDR3 nucleotides read TGTGCCAGCAGCCCCTCCGGGACTAGCGAAGAGACCCAGTACTTC. This chain joins TRBV7-6 and TRBJ2-5, with 10 bases fitting TRBD2. V shed 5 bases, J shed 3 bases, and the junction held 6 bases outside the gene matches. The CDR3 is made up of 15 amino acids. The germline CDR1 and CDR2 sequences are SGHVS and FNYEAQ.

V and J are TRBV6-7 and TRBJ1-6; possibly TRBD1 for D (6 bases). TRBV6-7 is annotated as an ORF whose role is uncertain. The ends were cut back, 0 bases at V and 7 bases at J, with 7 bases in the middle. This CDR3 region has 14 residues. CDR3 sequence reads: CASSYSQGNSPLHF. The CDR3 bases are TGTGCCAGCAGTTACTCACAGGGAAATTCACCCCTCCACTTT.

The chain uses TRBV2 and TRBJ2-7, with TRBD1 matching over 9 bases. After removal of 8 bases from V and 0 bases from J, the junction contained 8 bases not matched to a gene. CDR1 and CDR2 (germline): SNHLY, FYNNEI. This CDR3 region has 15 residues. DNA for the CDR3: TGTGCCAGCGCGACAGGGGGGATGAGCTCCTACGAGCAGTACTTC. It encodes CASATGGMSSYEQYF.

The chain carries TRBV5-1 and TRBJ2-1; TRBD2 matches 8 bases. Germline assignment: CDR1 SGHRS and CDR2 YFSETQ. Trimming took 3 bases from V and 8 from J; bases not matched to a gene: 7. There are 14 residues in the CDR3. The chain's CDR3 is CASSSGGAGHEQFF. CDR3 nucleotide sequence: TGCGCCAGCAGCTCCGGGGGGGCCGGTCATGAGCAGTTCTTC.

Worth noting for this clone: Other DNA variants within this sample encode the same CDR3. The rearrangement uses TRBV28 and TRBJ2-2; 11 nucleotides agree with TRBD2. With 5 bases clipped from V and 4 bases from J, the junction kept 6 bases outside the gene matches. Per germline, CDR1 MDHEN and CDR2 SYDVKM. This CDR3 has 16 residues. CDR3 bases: TGTGCCAGCAGTCTACTAGCGGGAGCGAGCACCGGGGAGCTGTTTTTT. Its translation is CASSLLAGASTGELFF.

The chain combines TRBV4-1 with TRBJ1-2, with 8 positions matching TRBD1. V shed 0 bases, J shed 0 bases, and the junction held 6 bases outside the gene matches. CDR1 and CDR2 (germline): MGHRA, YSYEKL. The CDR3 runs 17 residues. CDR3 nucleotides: TGCGCCAGCAGCCAAGAAGAGACAGGGGTAGCTAACTATGGCTACACCTTC. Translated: CASSQEETGVANYGYTF.

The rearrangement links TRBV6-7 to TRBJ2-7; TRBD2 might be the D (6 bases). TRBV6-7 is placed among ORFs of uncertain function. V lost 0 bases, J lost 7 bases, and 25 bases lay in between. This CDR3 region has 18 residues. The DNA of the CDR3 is TGTGCCAGCAGTTACTCTCCGCGCTGGAGGCGGGAAGAGGAAGAGCAGTACTTC. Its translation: CASSYSPRWRREEEEQYF.

Written as DNA, the CDR3 is TGTGCCAGCAGTTTGGGGAGCCCTAACTATGGCTACACCTTC. This encodes CASSLGSPNYGYTF. The chain couples TRBV27 to TRBJ1-2; no clear D gene. This CDR3 has 14 residues. V shed 3 bases and J shed 0 bases, with 8 bases lying between them. The germline CDR1 and CDR2 sequences are MNHEY and SMNVEV (reference sequence).

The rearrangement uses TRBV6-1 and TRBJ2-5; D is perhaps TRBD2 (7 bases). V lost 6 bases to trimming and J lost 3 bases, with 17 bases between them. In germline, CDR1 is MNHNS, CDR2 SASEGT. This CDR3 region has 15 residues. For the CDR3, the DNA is TGTGCCAGCAGGGTCTTGCGGGGGCTCGAAGAGACCCAGTACTTC. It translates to CASRVLRGLEETQYF.

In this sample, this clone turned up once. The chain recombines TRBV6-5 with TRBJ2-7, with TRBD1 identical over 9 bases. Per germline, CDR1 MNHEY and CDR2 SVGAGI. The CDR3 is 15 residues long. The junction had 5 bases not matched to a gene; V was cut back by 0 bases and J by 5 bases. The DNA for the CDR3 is TGTGCCAGCAGTTACTCGGACAGGGGCACCCACGAGCAGTACTTC. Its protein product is CASSYSDRGTHEQYF.

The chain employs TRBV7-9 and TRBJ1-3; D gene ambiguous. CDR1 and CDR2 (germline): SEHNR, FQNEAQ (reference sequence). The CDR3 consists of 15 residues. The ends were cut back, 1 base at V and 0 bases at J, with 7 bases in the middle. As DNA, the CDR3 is TGTGCCAGCAGCTTAGGTGGGCTCTCTGGAAACACCATATATTTT. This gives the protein CASSLGGLSGNTIYF.

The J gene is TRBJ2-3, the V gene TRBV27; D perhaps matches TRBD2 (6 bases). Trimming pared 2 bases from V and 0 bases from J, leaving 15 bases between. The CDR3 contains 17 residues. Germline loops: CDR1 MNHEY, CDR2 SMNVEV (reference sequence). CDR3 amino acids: CASSLGGRGTSTDTQYF. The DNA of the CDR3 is TGTGCCAGCAGTTTAGGGGGTCGAGGGACTAGCACAGATACGCAGTATTTT.

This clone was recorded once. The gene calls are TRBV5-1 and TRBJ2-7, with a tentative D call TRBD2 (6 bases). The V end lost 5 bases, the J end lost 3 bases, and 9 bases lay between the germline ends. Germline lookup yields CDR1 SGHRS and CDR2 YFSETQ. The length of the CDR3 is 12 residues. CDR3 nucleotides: TGCGCCAGCAGAGGAGGGAGCTACGAGCAGTACTTC. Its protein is CASRGGSYEQYF.

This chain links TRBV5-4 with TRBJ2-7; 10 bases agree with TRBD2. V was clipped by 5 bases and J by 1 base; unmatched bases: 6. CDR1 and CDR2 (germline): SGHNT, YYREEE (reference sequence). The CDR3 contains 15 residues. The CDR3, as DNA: TGTGCCAGCAGTTCGGGGACTAGCGTATCCTACGAGCAGTACTTC. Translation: CASSSGTSVSYEQYF.

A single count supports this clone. CDR3 nucleotides: TGTGCCAGTAGTATAGGGGCCCGGGGGGGCACCGGGGAGCTGTTTTTT. It translates to CASSIGARGGTGELFF. The rearrangement uses TRBV19 and TRBJ2-2; 8 bases fit TRBD2. Germline V gives CDR1 LNHDA, CDR2 SQIVND (reference sequence). This CDR3 has 16 residues. V lost 1 base, J lost 4 bases, and 5 bases stayed unmatched.

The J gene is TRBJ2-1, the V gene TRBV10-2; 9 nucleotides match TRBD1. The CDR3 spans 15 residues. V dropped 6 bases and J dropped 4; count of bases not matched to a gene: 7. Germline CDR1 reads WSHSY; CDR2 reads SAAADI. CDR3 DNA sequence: TGCGCCAGCAGCAAGGACAGGGGCCGTTACAATGAGCAGTTCTTC. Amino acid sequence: CASSKDRGRYNEQFF.

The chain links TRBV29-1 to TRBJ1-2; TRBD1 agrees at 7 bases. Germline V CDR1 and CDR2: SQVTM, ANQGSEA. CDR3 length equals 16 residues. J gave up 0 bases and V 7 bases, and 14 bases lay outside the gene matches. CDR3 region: CSAERGPITTNYGYTF. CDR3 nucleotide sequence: TGCAGCGCCGAAAGGGGGCCGATTACAACTAACTATGGCTACACCTTC.

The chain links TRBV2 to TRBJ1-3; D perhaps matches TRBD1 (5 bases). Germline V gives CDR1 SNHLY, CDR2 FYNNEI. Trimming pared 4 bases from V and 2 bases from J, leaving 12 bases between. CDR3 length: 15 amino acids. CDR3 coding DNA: TGTGCCAGCAGTGGCGCAGGGCATACTGGAAACACCATATATTTT. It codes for CASSGAGHTGNTIYF.

Here the CDR3 DNA reads TGTGCCAGCCGCCCCCCGGGGTCAAAACGGGACGAGCAGTACTTC. Its protein product is CASRPPGSKRDEQYF. The chain links TRBV28 to TRBJ2-7; D may be TRBD2 (5 bases). The CDR3 runs to 15 residues. Per the germline V gene, CDR1 is MDHEN and CDR2 is SYDVKM. Trimming cost V 8 bases and J 5 bases, with 22 bases left between them.